This T cell receptor (beta chain) was captured by sequencing in a study of cytomegalovirus exposure and HLA in healthy donors. This clone was seen many times. After removal of 5 bases from V and 7 bases from J, the junction contained 6 bases not matched to a gene. The CDR3 loop spans 14 amino acids. Germline V gives CDR1 SGHTA, CDR2 FQGNSA. The PCR made use of 60 Vbeta and 13 Jbeta primers. Some clones are missing from TCRdb's copy, which holds only in-frame ones; the method was immunoSEQ multiplex PCR. The data contain about 150,000 clones, 80% of them seen just once; the ten biggest clones take up roughly 5.5%.

The sequence derives from a woman aged 40-49 years in good health and CMV-seropositive. The chain links TRBV7-2 to TRBJ2-1; 9 bases map to TRBD1. Sequenced input: PBMCs. CDR3 region: CASSTDRGWNEQFF. CDR3 in DNA: TGTGCCAGCAGCACCGACAGGGGGTGGAATGAGCAGTTCTTC.